This is a list of T cell receptor beta chains from one sample in a study of blood T cell repertoires in COVID-19. TCRdb keeps only in-frame clones here, not all; method: immunoSEQ multiplex PCR. The sample includes around 130,000 clones, over 80% of them seen just once. Sequenced sample: peripheral blood. The receptor source for this set is a middle-aged man with active or convalescent COVID-19. The conserved cysteine and the conserved F or W are not part of the CDR3 here.

TRBJ2-7	TRBV3-1/TRBV3-2	ASSLPQSSYEQY
TRBJ2-5	TRBV5-4	ASSFNPGTSGQETQY
TRBJ2-3	TRBV3-1/TRBV3-2	ASGQVTQY
TRBJ1-1	TRBV2	ASSDKGGRTEAF
TRBJ1-1	TRBV7-9	ASSQIQGAGTEAF
TRBJ1-4	TRBV7-9	ASSSRDHGEKLF
TRBJ2-3	TRBV30	AWSVGDRDTDTQY
TRBJ1-1	TRBV6-1	ASSDTGGMSEAF
TRBJ2-5	TRBV19	ASSPGLVYQETQY
TRBJ2-3	TRBV9	ASSAGGRSTDTQY
TRBJ2-6	TRBV7-3	ASSTGLASSGANVLT
TRBJ2-3	TRBV6-4	ASSDRTSGGADTQY
TRBJ1-3	TRBV6-5	ASSYTGGMDTIY
TRBJ2-3	TRBV5-6	ASSLGFSADTQY
TRBJ2-3	TRBV7-7	ASSSAGVDTQY
TRBJ2-3	TRBV19	ATRSLYGRGGQDTQY
TRBJ1-2	TRBV24-1	ATSDYEGARNYGYT
TRBJ1-5	TRBV3-1/TRBV3-2	ASSQPAEGLNQPQH
TRBJ2-7	TRBV2	ASSDPNRAFGNEQY
TRBJ2-3	TRBV6-4	ASAQDEVAGEDTQY
TRBJ1-2	TRBV7-4	ASSLGIVGGYGYT
TRBJ2-7	TRBV7-2	ASSLGGTGGAEQY
TRBJ1-1	TRBV18	ASSRDTTEAF
TRBJ1-1	TRBV6-5	ASTVFDRGTEAF
TRBJ2-7	TRBV5-6	ASSSRQGAWYEQY
TRBJ1-5	TRBV2	ASGTGVLNQPQH
TRBJ1-1	TRBV2	ASIRDTNMNTEAF
TRBJ2-7	TRBV6-5	ASASRREQY
TRBJ2-2	TRBV3-1/TRBV3-2	ASSQRLSPGHGELF
TRBJ2-5	TRBV7-3	ASSLNGRRGGETQY
TRBJ1-1	TRBV7-3	ASSLKEGTEAF
TRBJ2-1	TRBV3-1/TRBV3-2	ASSLLAGGINEQF
TRBJ1-1	TRBV5-6	ASSSGMNTEAF
TRBJ1-1	TRBV27	ASSRQENTEAF
TRBJ2-1	TRBV18	ASSPNPGTDYNEQF
TRBJ2-2	TRBV7-8	ASSPRGAGGPNTGELF
TRBJ1-5	TRBV29-1	SADRERHSNQPQH
TRBJ1-3	TRBV5-4	ASSTGTGGFSGNTIY
TRBJ2-1	TRBV7-7	ASSLSPGTAANEQF
TRBJ1-1	TRBV2	ASRGRREGTEAF
TRBJ2-6	TRBV7-6	ASSLSRGPGANVLT
TRBJ1-4	TRBV18	ASSPSQGSPEKLF
TRBJ2-5	TRBV7-9	ASSWGPGEETQY
TRBJ1-1	TRBV5-5	ASSLAARVNTEAF
TRBJ1-5	TRBV6-1	ASSAPDRGGYSNQPQH
TRBJ1-2	TRBV25-1	ASSEWGLNYGYT
TRBJ2-7	TRBV11-2	ASRDRVGNEQY
TRBJ2-4	TRBV19	ASSITKNIQY
TRBJ2-7	TRBV6-2/TRBV6-3	ASSYLRRRGTSYEQY
TRBJ2-3	TRBV27	ASSLSDSRTDTQY
TRBJ2-2	TRBV27	ASSLATQANTGELF
TRBJ2-4	TRBV5-1	ASSPREVSAKNIQY
TRBJ2-3	TRBV27	ASSLYLAGGSSDTQY
TRBJ2-1	TRBV5-1	ASSQDRGYDEQF
TRBJ2-7	TRBV10-3	AIRRDSYYEQY